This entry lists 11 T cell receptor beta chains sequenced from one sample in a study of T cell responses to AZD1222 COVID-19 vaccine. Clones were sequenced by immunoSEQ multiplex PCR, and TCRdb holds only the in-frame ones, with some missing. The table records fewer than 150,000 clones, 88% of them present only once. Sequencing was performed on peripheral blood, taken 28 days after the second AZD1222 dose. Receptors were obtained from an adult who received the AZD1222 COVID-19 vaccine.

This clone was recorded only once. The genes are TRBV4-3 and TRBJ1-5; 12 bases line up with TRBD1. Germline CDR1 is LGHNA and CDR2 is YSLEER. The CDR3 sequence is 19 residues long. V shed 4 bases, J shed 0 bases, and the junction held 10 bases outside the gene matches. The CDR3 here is CASSPPGTGGYYSNQPQHF. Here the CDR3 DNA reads TGCGCCAGCAGCCCCCCCGGGACAGGGGGCTATTATAGCAATCAGCCCCAGCATTTT.

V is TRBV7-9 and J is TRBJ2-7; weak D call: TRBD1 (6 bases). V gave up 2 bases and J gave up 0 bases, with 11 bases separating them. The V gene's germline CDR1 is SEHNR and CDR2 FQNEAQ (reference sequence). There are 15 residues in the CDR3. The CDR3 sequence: CASSLTRGPSYEQYF. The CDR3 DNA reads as TGTGCCAGCAGCTTAACCAGGGGTCCCTCCTACGAGCAGTACTTC.

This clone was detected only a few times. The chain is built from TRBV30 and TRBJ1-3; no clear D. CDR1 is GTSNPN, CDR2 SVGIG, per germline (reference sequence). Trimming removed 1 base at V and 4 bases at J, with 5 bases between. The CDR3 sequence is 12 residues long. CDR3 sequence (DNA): TGTGCCTGGAGTGCGGGGGGAAACACCATATATTTT. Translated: CAWSAGGNTIYF. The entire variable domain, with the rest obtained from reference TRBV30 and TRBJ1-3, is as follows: SQTIHQWPATLVQPVGSPLSLECTVEGTSNPNLYWYRQAAGRGLQLLFYSVGIGQISSEVPQNLSASRPQDRQFILSSKKLLLSDSGFYLCAWSAGGNTIYFGEGSWLTVV.

This CDR3 reads CASTPIDRTPLEAFF. DNA for the CDR3: TGTGCCAGCACCCCGATAGATCGAACACCTCTTGAAGCTTTCTTT. The chain uses TRBV28 and TRBJ1-1; unclear D gene. V lost 7 bases and J 7 bases, leaving 22 bases between the germline ends. The CDR3 spans 15 residues. CDR1 MDHEN and CDR2 SYDVKM come from the germline V gene.

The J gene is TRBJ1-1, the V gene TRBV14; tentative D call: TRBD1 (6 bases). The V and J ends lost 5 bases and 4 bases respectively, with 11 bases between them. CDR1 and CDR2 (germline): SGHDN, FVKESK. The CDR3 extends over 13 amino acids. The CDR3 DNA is TGTGCCAGCAGCTTAAACAGGGCCACTGAAGCTTTCTTT. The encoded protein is CASSLNRATEAFF.

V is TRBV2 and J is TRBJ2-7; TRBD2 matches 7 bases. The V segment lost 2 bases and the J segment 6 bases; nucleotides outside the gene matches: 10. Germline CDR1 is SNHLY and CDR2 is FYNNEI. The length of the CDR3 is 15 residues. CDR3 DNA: TGTGCCAGCAGTGAATATCCGGGAGGCGCCTCCGAGCAGTACTTC. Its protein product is CASSEYPGGASEQYF.

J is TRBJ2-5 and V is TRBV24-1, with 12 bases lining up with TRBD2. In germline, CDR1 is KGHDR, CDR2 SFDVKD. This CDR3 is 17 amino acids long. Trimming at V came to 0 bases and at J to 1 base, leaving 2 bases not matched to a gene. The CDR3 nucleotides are TGTGCCACCAGTGATTTGTGGACTAGCGGGGCCCAAGAGACCCAGTACTTC. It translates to CATSDLWTSGAQETQYF.

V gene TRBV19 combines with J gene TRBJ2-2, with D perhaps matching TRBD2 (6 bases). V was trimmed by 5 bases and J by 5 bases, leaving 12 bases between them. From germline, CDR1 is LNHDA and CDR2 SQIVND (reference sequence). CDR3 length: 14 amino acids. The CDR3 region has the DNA TGTGCCAGTAGTCCCACCGGGGGTACCGGGGAGCTGTTTTTT. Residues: CASSPTGGTGELFF. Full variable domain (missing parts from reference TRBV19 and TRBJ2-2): DGGITQSPKYLFRKEGQNVTLSCEQNLNHDAMYWYRQDPGQGLRLIYYSQIVNDFQKGDIAEGYSVSREKKESFPLTVTSAQKNPTAFYLCASSPTGGTGELFFGEGSRLTVL.

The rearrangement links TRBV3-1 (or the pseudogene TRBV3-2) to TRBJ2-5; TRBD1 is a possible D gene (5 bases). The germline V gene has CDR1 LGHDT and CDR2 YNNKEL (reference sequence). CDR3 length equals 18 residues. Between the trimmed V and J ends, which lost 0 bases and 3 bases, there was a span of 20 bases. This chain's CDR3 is CASSQEVPGDSWEETQYF. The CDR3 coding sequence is TGTGCCAGCAGCCAAGAAGTACCCGGAGACAGCTGGGAAGAGACCCAGTACTTC.

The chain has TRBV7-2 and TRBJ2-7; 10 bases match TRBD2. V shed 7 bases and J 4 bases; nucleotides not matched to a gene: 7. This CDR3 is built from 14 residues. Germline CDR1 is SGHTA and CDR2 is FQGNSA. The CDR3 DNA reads TGTGCCAGCATCCCTACTAGCGGGGCTTACGAGCAGTACTTC. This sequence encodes CASIPTSGAYEQYF.

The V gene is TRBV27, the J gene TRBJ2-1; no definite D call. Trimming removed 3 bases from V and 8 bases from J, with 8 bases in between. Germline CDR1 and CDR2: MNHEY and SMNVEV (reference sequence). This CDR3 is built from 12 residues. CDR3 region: CASSFIGDEQFF. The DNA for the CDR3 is TGTGCCAGCAGTTTTATAGGAGATGAGCAGTTCTTC.